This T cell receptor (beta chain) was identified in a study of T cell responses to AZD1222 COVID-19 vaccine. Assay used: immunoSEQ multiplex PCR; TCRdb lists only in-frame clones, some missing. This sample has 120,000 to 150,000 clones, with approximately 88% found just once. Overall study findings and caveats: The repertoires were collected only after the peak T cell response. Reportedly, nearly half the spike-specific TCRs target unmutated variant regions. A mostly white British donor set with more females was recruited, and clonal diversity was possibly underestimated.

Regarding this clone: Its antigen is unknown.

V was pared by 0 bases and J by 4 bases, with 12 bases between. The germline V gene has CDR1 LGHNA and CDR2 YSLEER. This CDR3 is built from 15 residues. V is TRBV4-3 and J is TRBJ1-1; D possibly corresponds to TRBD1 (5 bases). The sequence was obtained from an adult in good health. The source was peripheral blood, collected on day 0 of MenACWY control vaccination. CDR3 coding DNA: TGCGCCAGCAGCCAAGACCCGGGGCTGAGCACTGAAGCTTTCTTT. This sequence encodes CASSQDPGLSTEAFF.